These 15 T cell receptor beta chains were sequenced from one sample in a study of regulatory T cells in long-lasting Graves disease. Time point given: persistent/refractory GD, antithyroid drugs over 5 years with positive TRAb. PBMC-derived RNA was used for the TCR library. iRepertoire HTBI primers and Arm-PCR of CDR3 regions built TCR beta libraries. TCRdb itself ran the multiplex PCR reads through MiXCR, one entry per CDR3 protein. The table has 250,000 to 300,000 distinct CDR3 sequences, 22% seen once; the top ten hold roughly three fifths. Source: peripheral blood mononuclear cells (PBMCs), taken when the disease was refractory, from a patient treated with antithyroid drugs. The source is a female donor with Graves disease.

This clonotype has at least ten counts. The CDR3 protein is CASSPGTTLREQYF. In DNA, the CDR3 is TGTGCCAGCAGCCCCGGGACTACCCTACGTGAGCAGTACTTC. The chain is built from TRBV7-2 and TRBJ2-7; 7 positions agree with TRBD2. The V gene's germline CDR1 is SGHTA and CDR2 FQGNSA. J lost 7 bases, V lost 5 bases, and 11 bases had no gene match. The CDR3 has 14 amino acids.

This clonotype was seen ten or more times. The chain couples TRBV12-3 or TRBV12-4 to TRBJ2-6; tentatively, D is TRBD1 (6 bases). This CDR3 comprises 18 residues. V was shortened by 5 bases and J by 0 bases, with 17 bases between the two germline ends. DNA of the CDR3: TGTGCCAGCAGTCGGACAGTGTTTCTCAACTCTGGGGCCAACGTCCTGACTTTC. Protein: CASSRTVFLNSGANVLTF.

The chain is built from TRBV25-1 and TRBJ2-5, with 10 bases identical to TRBD1. The J segment lost 3 bases and the V segment lost 0 bases, leaving 1 base of the junction unmatched. CDR1 MGHDK and CDR2 SYGVNS come from the germline V gene. This CDR3 contains 15 residues. CDR3 DNA sequence: TGTGCCAGCAGTGAATACGGGACAGGGGAAGAGACCCAGTACTTC. It codes for CASSEYGTGEETQYF.

V and J are TRBV27 and TRBJ2-2; TRBD2 matches at 9 bases. Germline values: CDR1 MNHEY, CDR2 SMNVEV (reference sequence). Trimming removed 5 bases from V and 1 base from J; junction bases left unmatched: 2. The CDR3 consists of 15 residues. CDR3 sequence (DNA): TGTGCCAGCAGTCGGACTAGCGAGAACACCGGGGAGCTGTTTTTT. It translates to CASSRTSENTGELFF.

This clonotype has at least ten counts. J is TRBJ2-7 and V is TRBV27; 9 nucleotides match TRBD2. V gave up 8 bases and J gave up 2 bases; unmatched junction bases: 7. Looked up from germline, CDR1 is MNHEY and CDR2 is SMNVEV (reference sequence). The CDR3 contains 14 residues. CDR3 coding DNA: TGTGCCAGCGCCGTAGCGGGGGCGACCTACGAGCAGTACTTC. Its translation: CASAVAGATYEQYF.

The chain combines TRBV4-1 with TRBJ2-7, with D possibly TRBD2 on 6 matching bases. Looked up from germline, CDR1 is MGHRA and CDR2 is YSYEKL. This CDR3 contains 14 residues. Trimming removed 3 bases from V and 2 bases from J, with 11 bases in between. The CDR3 bases are TGCGCCAGCAGCCAGCGGGGAGCTCCCTACGAGCAGTACTTC. This codes for CASSQRGAPYEQYF.

This clonotype was detected a few times. This chain links TRBV18 with TRBJ1-1; weak D call: TRBD1 (5 bases). V was pared by 3 bases and J by 5 bases, with 16 bases between. Germline loops: CDR1 KGHSH, CDR2 LQKENI. The CDR3 covers 15 residues. The CDR3 sequence: CASSPRDADETEAFF. DNA for the CDR3: TGTGCCAGCTCACCTAGGGACGCCGATGAGACTGAAGCTTTCTTT.

The table lists this clonotype with a few counts. The rearrangement links TRBV19 to TRBJ2-2, with 9 nucleotides matching TRBD1. The V gene end was trimmed by 7 bases and the J gene end by 4 bases; junction bases not matched to a gene: 7. The CDR3 has 15 residues. Germline-derived CDR1 and CDR2 are LNHDA and SQIVND (reference sequence). The CDR3 loop is CASISTGGFTGELFF. The CDR3 DNA reads as TGTGCCAGTATCTCGACAGGGGGATTCACCGGGGAGCTGTTTTTT.

In this sample, this clonotype turned up many times. The chain recombines TRBV28 with TRBJ2-5; 15 bases are a match to TRBD2. Germline CDR1 and CDR2: MDHEN and SYDVKM. The CDR3 spans 16 residues. The ends lost 5 bases at V and 5 bases at J; junction bases unmatched: 6. The DNA of the CDR3 is TGTGCCAGCAGTAAGGGACTAGCGGGAGGTCGCGAGACCCAGTACTTC. It encodes CASSKGLAGGRETQYF.

This clonotype occurred many times. The rearrangement uses TRBV12-3 or TRBV12-4 and TRBJ1-1; tentative D call: TRBD1 (5 bases). V dropped 3 bases and J dropped 0 bases, with 8 bases sitting between them. The CDR3 runs to 14 residues. The CDR3 region is CASSFRGMNTEAFF. CDR3 bases: TGTGCCAGCAGTTTTCGGGGGATGAACACTGAAGCTTTCTTT.

The chain carries TRBV7-2 and TRBJ2-1; D is possibly TRBD1 or TRBD2 (5 bases each). The CDR3 runs 16 residues. Germline values: CDR1 SGHTA, CDR2 FQGNSA. Trimming pared 4 bases from V and 3 bases from J, leaving 16 bases between. The CDR3 region has the DNA TGTGCCAGCAGCTCTATCGGGACCCGGGGCTACAATGAGCAGTTCTTC. Its translation is CASSSIGTRGYNEQFF.

This chain joins TRBV20-1 and TRBJ2-3, with D maybe TRBD2 (5 bases). V lost 6 bases, J lost 2 bases, and 18 bases lay in between. In germline, CDR1 is DFQATT, CDR2 SNEGSKA (reference sequence). This CDR3 has 15 residues. The CDR3 region is CSADSDSSPTDTQYF. CDR3 coding DNA: TGCAGTGCCGACTCGGACTCGTCACCCACAGATACGCAGTATTTT.

V and J are TRBV7-9 and TRBJ2-2; TRBD2 is a possible D gene (6 bases). Germline loops: CDR1 SEHNR, CDR2 FQNEAQ (reference sequence). Trimming removed 1 base at V and 5 bases at J, with 11 bases between. The CDR3 is 15 amino acids. CDR3 in DNA: TGTGCCAGCAGCTTAGTCGGGAGTGATACCGGGGAGCTGTTTTTT. Encoded protein: CASSLVGSDTGELFF.

This clonotype was seen ten or more times. The V and J genes are TRBV6-5 and TRBJ1-1; no firm D call. Germline V gene sequence: CDR1 MNHEY, CDR2 SVGAGI. The CDR3 is 15 amino acids. Trimming removed 0 bases from V and 4 bases from J, with 12 bases in between. This CDR3 reads CASSYSSESGTEAFF. The CDR3 DNA is TGTGCCAGCAGTTACTCTTCCGAGAGTGGCACTGAAGCTTTCTTT.

This clonotype was found once. Written as DNA, the CDR3 is TGTGCCAGCAGTACCCTACAGGGGGCTTACTATGGCTACACCTTC. This encodes CASSTLQGAYYGYTF. V gene TRBV28 combines with J gene TRBJ1-2; 9 bases fit TRBD1. CDR3 length: 15 amino acids. CDR1 MDHEN and CDR2 SYDVKM come from the germline V gene. V dropped 5 bases and J dropped 3; count of bases not matched to a gene: 7.